The clone carrying this T cell receptor beta chain was observed at least ten times. Antigen: not known. The read falls 3 residues short of the CDR3 end, and the missing part is taken from the germline J gene. The data were taken from a study of T cell clonality in common variable immunodeficiency. This CDR3 contains 18 residues. Germline CDR1 is KGHSH and CDR2 is LQKENI. V lost 0 bases and J lost 0, with 15 bases in between. Using immunoSEQ multiplex PCR, the repertoire was profiled, and TCRdb retains in-frame clones only, with some absent. Listed for the sample are around 39,000 clones, none seen a single time. Caucasian heritage predominated among both patients and controls. Regarding the study as a whole: Compared with healthy controls, CVID subjects showed increased TCRbeta clonality, mostly in about a third.

The chain uses TRBV18 and TRBJ1-3, with TRBD1 as a possible D gene (6 bases). This TCR was recovered from a person aged 18-70 years in good health. Sequencing used peripheral blood mononuclear cells. CDR3 loop: CASSPPVGQPSSGNTIYF. The sequenced part of the CDR3 DNA is TGTGCCAGCTCACCACCGGTTGGACAGCCGAGCTCTGGAAACACC.